The 28 T cell receptor beta chains below were found in one sample sequenced in a study of cytomegalovirus exposure and HLA in healthy donors. Some clones are missing from TCRdb's copy, which holds only in-frame ones; the method was immunoSEQ multiplex PCR. The data show about 79,000 clones, 93% seen once. Source material: PBMCs. These receptors were obtained from a woman aged 30 to 39 in good health and CMV-seronegative.

The V and J genes are TRBV27 and TRBJ2-1; perhaps TRBD2 as D (5 bases). CDR3 size: 15 residues. V gave up 6 bases and J gave up 3 bases, with 15 bases separating them. Per germline, CDR1 MNHEY and CDR2 SMNVEV (reference sequence). This CDR3 reads CASRPPWTDYNEQFF. CDR3 sequence (DNA): TGTGCCAGCAGGCCACCTTGGACTGACTACAATGAGCAGTTCTTC.

The chain recombines TRBV10-3 with TRBJ2-2; 9 positions agree with TRBD2. This CDR3 is 16 amino acids long. Germline V gene data show CDR1 as ENHRY and CDR2 as SYGVKD. The V segment lost 4 bases and the J segment 2 bases; nucleotides outside the gene matches: 5. This CDR3 reads CAISGIAGDNTGELFF. CDR3 nucleotides: TGTGCCATCAGTGGAATAGCGGGGGATAACACCGGGGAGCTGTTTTTT.

Here the CDR3 DNA reads TGTGCCAGCAGCTTAGGACGGCCTGCAGGGTATCAGCCCCAGCATTTT. Translated: CASSLGRPAGYQPQHF. The rearrangement links TRBV11-2 to TRBJ1-5; TRBD1 might be the D (5 bases). This CDR3 region has 16 residues. The germline V gene has CDR1 SGHAT and CDR2 FQNNGV. V lost 1 base to trimming and J lost 5 bases, with 15 bases between them.

V usage is TRBV9 and J usage is TRBJ2-5, with 12 bases aligning to TRBD2. The CDR3 is 15 residues long. The trim removed 5 bases at V and 5 bases at J, leaving 7 bases unmatched. Per the germline V gene, CDR1 is SGDLS and CDR2 is YYNGEE. DNA of the CDR3: TGTGCCAGCAGTCTAGCGGGGGGGCCCTTGGAGACCCAGTACTTC. Residues: CASSLAGGPLETQYF.

This clone turned up a few times. This chain joins TRBV28 and TRBJ1-6; unclear D gene. The CDR3 is made up of 14 amino acids. The germline CDR1 and CDR2 sequences are MDHEN and SYDVKM. Deletions cut 3 bases from V and 8 bases from J, with 11 bases between. Written as DNA, the CDR3 is TGTGCCAGCAGTTTTGGAGAAATCGATTCACCCCTCCACTTT. Its translation: CASSFGEIDSPLHF.

The chain combines TRBV7-2 with TRBJ2-5; 9 nucleotides agree with TRBD2. After removal of 6 bases from V and 5 bases from J, the junction contained 10 bases not matched to a gene. The germline gives CDR1 SGHTA, CDR2 FQGNSA. CDR3 length: 15 residues. The DNA for the CDR3 is TGTGCCAGCAGGCTGGGGGCGGGAGGGGGCGAGACCCAGTACTTC. Translating it yields CASRLGAGGGETQYF.

The count of this clone is one. The V and J genes are TRBV28 and TRBJ1-1; maybe TRBD1 (5 bases). The CDR3 consists of 13 residues. Trimming took off 11 bases at V and 4 bases at J, with 17 bases between the two ends. The germline gives CDR1 MDHEN, CDR2 SYDVKM. CDR3 DNA sequence: TGTGCCGGGACTGAAGCCTTGAGCACTGAAGCTTTCTTT. Translation: CAGTEALSTEAFF.

The rearrangement links TRBV19 to TRBJ1-1, with D hard to call. This CDR3 has 14 residues. Germline lookup yields CDR1 LNHDA and CDR2 SQIVND (reference sequence). Between the trimmed V and J ends, which lost 1 base and 7 bases, there was a span of 13 bases. The chain's CDR3 is CASSIVAPGVEAFF. DNA for the CDR3: TGTGCCAGTAGTATAGTTGCCCCCGGGGTTGAAGCTTTCTTT.

The rearrangement uses TRBV29-1 and TRBJ2-1; 8 bases line up with TRBD1. The CDR3 has 13 amino acids. CDR1 and CDR2 from the germline V gene are SQVTM and ANQGSEA. The ends lost 7 bases at V and 9 bases at J; junction bases unmatched: 11. For the CDR3, the DNA is TGCAGCGATCAGACAGGGGAAGGCGGTGAGCAGTTCTTC. Protein: CSDQTGEGGEQFF.

The V and J genes are TRBV7-2 and TRBJ1-5, with 9 bases matching TRBD1. V dropped 5 bases and J dropped 3; count of bases not matched to a gene: 5. CDR3 length: 15 amino acids. Germline lookup yields CDR1 SGHTA and CDR2 FQGNSA. As DNA, the CDR3 is TGTGCCAGCAGCCCACAGGGGGCGGCCAATCAGCCCCAGCATTTT. It specifies CASSPQGAANQPQHF.

This chain uses TRBV6-1 with TRBJ1-6; a possible D gene is TRBD1 (5 bases). V was pared by 2 bases and J by 7 bases, with 12 bases between. This CDR3 is built from 15 residues. Germline assignment: CDR1 MNHNS and CDR2 SASEGT. The CDR3 protein is CASSESQGYNSPLHF. CDR3 nucleotide sequence: TGTGCCAGCAGTGAAAGTCAGGGCTACAATTCACCCCTCCACTTT.

The chain recombines TRBV25-1 with TRBJ2-2, with 10 bases fitting TRBD1. The V gene end was trimmed by 7 bases and the J gene end by 5 bases; junction bases not matched to a gene: 16. This CDR3 has 18 residues. The germline CDR1 and CDR2 sequences are MGHDK and SYGVNS. As DNA, the CDR3 is TGTGCCAGCAACCCCGGGTGGCCGACAGGGGGCTGGACCGGGGAGCTGTTTTTT. It yields the protein CASNPGWPTGGWTGELFF. The full variable domain, completed using reference TRBV25-1 and TRBJ2-2, is EADIYQTPRYLVIGTGKKITLECSQTMGHDKMYWYQQDPGMELHLIHYSYGVNSTEKGDLSSESTVSRIRTEHFPLTLESARPSHTSQYLCASNPGWPTGGWTGELFFGEGSRLTVL.

The V call is TRBV6-5, the J call TRBJ2-7; 11 nucleotides match TRBD2. CDR1 MNHEY and CDR2 SVGAGI come from the germline V gene. V lost 0 bases and J lost 7; bases outside the gene matches: 5. The CDR3 has 15 residues. CDR3 sequence (DNA): TGTGCCAGCAGTTACTCTAGCGGGAGGGCCCGGGAGCAGTACTTC. This codes for CASSYSSGRAREQYF.

This chain connects TRBV5-1 to TRBJ2-5; possible D gene TRBD1, 5 bases. Deletions cut 0 bases from V and 3 bases from J, with 6 bases between. CDR3 length equals 13 residues. Looked up from germline, CDR1 is SGHRS and CDR2 is YFSETQ. The CDR3, as DNA: TGCGCCAGCAGCTTGGTGACAGAAGAGACCCAGTACTTC. It codes for CASSLVTEETQYF.

The chain has TRBV19 and TRBJ2-7; the match to TRBD2 covers 8 bases. CDR1 and CDR2 (germline): LNHDA, SQIVND (reference sequence). The CDR3 extends over 20 amino acids. V was clipped by 1 base and J by 4 bases; unmatched bases: 21. The CDR3 DNA follows: TGTGCCAGTAGTATAGGATCTCGCAGGGTCGCCAGCGGGAGAGGTTACGAGCAGTACTTC. Residues: CASSIGSRRVASGRGYEQYF. Using reference TRBV19 and TRBJ2-7 for the parts outside the CDR3, the full variable domain is DGGITQSPKYLFRKEGQNVTLSCEQNLNHDAMYWYRQDPGQGLRLIYYSQIVNDFQKGDIAEGYSVSREKKESFPLTVTSAQKNPTAFYLCASSIGSRRVASGRGYEQYFGPGTRLTVT.

This clone turned up a few times. The chain couples TRBV5-4 to TRBJ2-2; 11 bases align to TRBD1. With 4 bases clipped from V and 3 bases from J, the junction kept 5 bases outside the gene matches. The germline CDR1 and CDR2 sequences are SGHNT and YYREEE (reference sequence). The CDR3 spans 16 residues. The CDR3 region is CASSPGQGAYTGELFF. The CDR3, as DNA: TGTGCCAGCAGCCCTGGACAGGGGGCCTACACCGGGGAGCTGTTTTTT.

In its sample, this clone was seen a few times. The V gene is TRBV9, the J gene TRBJ1-2, with unresolved D. From germline, CDR1 is SGDLS and CDR2 YYNGEE. V dropped 0 bases and J dropped 4 bases, with 7 bases sitting between them. CDR3 length: 13 residues. CDR3 sequence reads: CASSVGTVYGYTF. Written as DNA, the CDR3 is TGTGCCAGCAGCGTAGGCACAGTCTATGGCTACACCTTC.

V is TRBV2 and J is TRBJ2-1, with TRBD2 as a possible D gene (6 bases). V lost 0 bases to trimming and J lost 6 bases, with 21 bases between them. This CDR3 spans 18 amino acids. CDR1 and CDR2 from the germline V gene are SNHLY and FYNNEI. CDR3 region: CASSEAWGRRGDSNEQFF. In nucleotides, the CDR3 is TGTGCCAGCAGTGAAGCCTGGGGTCGGCGGGGAGACAGCAATGAGCAGTTCTTC.

The chain combines TRBV19 with TRBJ1-1; tentatively, D is TRBD1 (6 bases). V gave up 6 bases and J gave up 0 bases, with 11 bases separating them. Germline V gene data show CDR1 as LNHDA and CDR2 as SQIVND (reference sequence). The length of the CDR3 is 14 residues. CDR3 sequence: CASSSGQMNTEAFF. Written as DNA, the CDR3 is TGTGCCAGTAGCAGTGGACAGATGAACACTGAAGCTTTCTTT.

The rearrangement links TRBV6-4 to TRBJ2-2; D is unclear. Germline V gene data show CDR1 as MRHNA and CDR2 as SNTAGT. V was shortened by 6 bases and J by 4 bases, with 12 bases between the two germline ends. This CDR3 region has 14 residues. The CDR3 reads CASRAKRTTGELFF. The CDR3 nucleotides read TGTGCCAGCAGAGCGAAGCGCACCACCGGGGAGCTGTTTTTT.

The J gene is TRBJ2-7, the V gene TRBV5-1; no firm D call. This CDR3 has 13 amino acids. V was cut by 8 bases and J by 0 bases, with 12 bases left in between. Germline CDR1 reads SGHRS; CDR2 reads YFSETQ. The CDR3 nucleotides read TGCGCCAGTACCGGGTCCAGCTCCTACGAGCAGTACTTC. Translating it yields CASTGSSSYEQYF.

CDR3 amino acids: CASSPRDRTCEETQYF. The CDR3 DNA is TGCGCCAGCAGTCCCCGGGACAGGACCTGTGAGGAGACCCAGTACTTC. The chain combines TRBV23-1 with TRBJ2-5, with TRBD1 identical over 8 bases. TRBV23-1 is sorted into the ORF group, with uncertain function. The CDR3 is 16 residues long. J gave up 5 bases and V 4 bases, and 12 bases lay outside the gene matches.

V and J are TRBV20-1 and TRBJ2-2; unclear D gene. V was shortened by 4 bases and J by 8 bases, with 8 bases between the two germline ends. Germline V lookup: CDR1 DFQATT, CDR2 SNEGSKA (reference sequence). The CDR3 is 11 residues long. The DNA of the CDR3 is TGCAGTGCTAAAGATCTGGGGGAGCTGTTTTTT. Translation: CSAKDLGELFF.

The chain joins TRBV6-5 to TRBJ1-1, with D maybe TRBD1 (5 bases). The germline V gene has CDR1 MNHEY and CDR2 SVGAGI. V was clipped by 2 bases and J by 7 bases, with 8 bases between them. The CDR3 has 12 residues. CDR3 loop: CASSYLRGEAFF. The CDR3 DNA reads as TGTGCCAGCAGTTACCTAAGGGGTGAAGCTTTCTTT.

This chain uses TRBV6-5 with TRBJ1-5; D is undetermined. Germline CDR1 is MNHEY and CDR2 is SVGAGI. V was clipped by 6 bases and J by 0 bases, with 12 bases between them. The CDR3 length is 15 residues. The DNA for the CDR3 is TGTGCCAGCAGCCCCGGGATTTATAGCAATCAGCCCCAGCATTTT. Its protein is CASSPGIYSNQPQHF.

The gene calls are TRBV28 and TRBJ1-2; 11 nucleotides match TRBD1. J was trimmed by 4 bases and V by 5 bases; bases with no gene match: 6. Germline values: CDR1 MDHEN, CDR2 SYDVKM. CDR3 length: 15 amino acids. This CDR3 reads CASSGTGTGGYGYTF. In DNA form, the CDR3 reads TGTGCCAGCAGTGGAACCGGGACAGGGGGCTATGGCTACACCTTC.

This clone was observed a handful of times. Here the CDR3 reads CASSETEVQTGGGSPLHF. The CDR3 bases are TGTGCCAGCAGTGAAACCGAAGTACAGACAGGGGGAGGTTCACCCCTCCACTTT. This chain uses TRBV2 with TRBJ1-6; 9 bases line up with TRBD1. The CDR3 has 18 residues. V was pared by 2 bases and J by 9 bases, with 14 bases of the junction left unmatched. Looked up from germline, CDR1 is SNHLY and CDR2 is FYNNEI.

The chain has TRBV2 and TRBJ1-1; 9 nucleotides agree with TRBD1. Trimming at V came to 6 bases and at J to 3 bases, leaving 11 bases not matched to a gene. The V gene's germline CDR1 is SNHLY and CDR2 FYNNEI. The CDR3 has 16 residues. The CDR3 nucleotides are TGTGCCAGCAGATCCGGGACAGGGCGTTTCGACACTGAAGCTTTCTTT. Encoded protein: CASRSGTGRFDTEAFF.